These 14 T cell receptor beta chains were sequenced from one sample in a study of control samples from healthy donors and cancer patients. Using immunoSEQ multiplex PCR, the repertoire was profiled, and TCRdb retains in-frame clones only, with some absent. The data contain over 85,000 clones, roughly 80% of them singletons. The sequenced material came from PBMCs. Receptors were obtained from a man aged 65-85 years with lung cancer.

The chain is built from TRBV7-2 and TRBJ2-1, with TRBD2 matching 11 bases. Germline V gives CDR1 SGHTA, CDR2 FQGNSA. The junction had 10 bases not matched to a gene; V was cut back by 5 bases and J by 10 bases. The length of the CDR3 is 15 residues. The CDR3 DNA is TGTGCCAGCAGCCTTAGTAGGGGACTAGCGGCAGAGCAGTTCTTC. Translated: CASSLSRGLAAEQFF.

The chain joins TRBV18 to TRBJ1-5, with TRBD1 matching over 11 bases. After removal of 5 bases from V and 6 bases from J, the junction contained 6 bases not matched to a gene. Germline V lookup: CDR1 KGHSH, CDR2 LQKENI. The CDR3 runs 15 residues. CDR3: CASSGDRGNGQPQHF. CDR3 sequence (DNA): TGTGCCAGCTCAGGGGACAGGGGGAACGGTCAGCCCCAGCATTTT.

This clone occurred a few times. The chain's CDR3 is CASSQGLAEPSYGPYNEQFF. The CDR3 coding sequence is TGTGCCAGCTCACAGGGACTAGCGGAGCCGTCCTACGGTCCCTACAATGAGCAGTTCTTC. V usage is TRBV18 and J usage is TRBJ2-1; the match to TRBD2 covers 11 bases. The CDR3 has 20 amino acids. Germline values: CDR1 KGHSH, CDR2 LQKENI. The ends lost 4 bases at V and 2 bases at J; junction bases unmatched: 16.

This clone has a single count. The rearrangement links TRBV27 to TRBJ1-5; TRBD1 matches at 9 bases. Germline V gene data show CDR1 as MNHEY and CDR2 as SMNVEV (reference sequence). V gave up 6 bases and J gave up 4 bases; unmatched junction bases: 4. The CDR3 has 14 amino acids. This CDR3 is CASSEGTGNQPQHF. DNA for the CDR3: TGTGCCAGCAGCGAAGGGACAGGGAATCAGCCCCAGCATTTT.

The chain combines TRBV28 with TRBJ2-2; TRBD1 agrees at 7 bases. Trimming removed 8 bases from V and 3 bases from J; junction bases left unmatched: 6. Per the germline V gene, CDR1 is MDHEN and CDR2 is SYDVKM. This CDR3 spans 14 amino acids. The CDR3 bases are TGTGCCAGCTTATTAGGGGGCGACACCGGGGAGCTGTTTTTT. Translation: CASLLGGDTGELFF. Using reference TRBV28 and TRBJ2-2 for the parts outside the CDR3, the full variable domain is DVKVTQSSRYLVKRTGEKVFLECVQDMDHENMFWYRQDPGLGLRLIYFSYDVKMKEKGDIPEGYSVSREKKERFSLILESASTNQTSMYLCASLLGGDTGELFFGEGSRLTVL.

The rearrangement uses TRBV19 and TRBJ2-2; the D gene could be TRBD1 or TRBD2 (6 bases each). The germline gives CDR1 LNHDA, CDR2 SQIVND (reference sequence). The CDR3 totals 18 residues. With 3 bases removed from V and 1 base from J, the gap between germline ends came to 18 bases. The CDR3 is CASSILLGGQLNTGELFF. The CDR3 DNA sequence: TGTGCCAGTAGTATCCTCCTCGGGGGACAACTGAACACCGGGGAGCTGTTTTTT.

The genes are TRBV4-2 and TRBJ1-1; D remains unclear. There are 17 residues in the CDR3. Germline V lookup: CDR1 LGHNA, CDR2 YNFKEQ. Trimming stripped 0 bases from V and 4 bases from J, with 18 bases between. CDR3 sequence: CASSQDLGETVGTEAFF. In DNA form, the CDR3 reads TGTGCCAGCAGCCAAGATCTTGGGGAGACGGTTGGCACTGAAGCTTTCTTT.

This rearrangement joins TRBV30 to TRBJ2-1; 8 nucleotides align to TRBD2. CDR3 length: 15 amino acids. CDR1 is GTSNPN and CDR2 is SVGIG in the germline V gene (reference sequence). The J segment lost 5 bases and the V segment lost 3 bases, leaving 9 bases of the junction unmatched. The CDR3 DNA reads TGTGCCTGGAGCCGCCCCGGGGGGGCCAACAATGAGCAGTTCTTC. Protein sequence: CAWSRPGGANNEQFF.

The rearrangement links TRBV3-1 (or the pseudogene TRBV3-2) to TRBJ1-2; D may be TRBD1 (6 bases). CDR3 size: 13 residues. V lost 4 bases and J lost 4, with 10 bases in between. The V gene's germline CDR1 is LGHDT and CDR2 YNNKEL (reference sequence). Written as DNA, the CDR3 is TGTGCCAGCAGCCTAGGACAGAGCTATGGCTACACCTTC. This sequence encodes CASSLGQSYGYTF.

The V call is TRBV18, the J call TRBJ2-2; maybe TRBD1 (6 bases). This CDR3 spans 16 amino acids. The germline V gene encodes CDR1 KGHSH and CDR2 LQKENI. The V end lost 4 bases, the J end lost 0 bases, and 12 bases lay between the germline ends. DNA for the CDR3: TGTGCCAGCTCACGGACCGGGACATCGAACACCGGGGAGCTGTTTTTT. Its translation is CASSRTGTSNTGELFF.

The CDR3 is CASSDSAGIATQYF. The CDR3 DNA follows: TGTGCCAGCAGTGACTCTGCAGGGATCGCTACGCAGTATTTT. The V and J genes are TRBV6-4 and TRBJ2-3; TRBD1 might be the D (5 bases). V lost 0 bases to trimming and J lost 8 bases, with 12 bases between them. Per germline, CDR1 MRHNA and CDR2 SNTAGT. The CDR3 runs 14 residues.

This rearrangement joins TRBV9 to TRBJ2-1; D possibly corresponds to TRBD2 (7 bases). In germline, CDR1 is SGDLS, CDR2 YYNGEE. The V end was cut by 0 bases, the J end by 7 bases, with 23 bases between. This CDR3 has 18 residues. CDR3 nucleotide sequence: TGTGCCAGCAGCGTAGCCGTGGGAGCGGGGACACGGGGGAATGAGCAGTTCTTC. Translating it yields CASSVAVGAGTRGNEQFF. Looking up the rest from reference TRBV9 and TRBJ2-1 gives the full variable domain: DSGVTQTPKHLITATGQRVTLRCSPRSGDLSVYWYQQSLDQGLQFLIQYYNGEERAKGNILERFSAQQFPDLHSELNLSSLELGDSALYFCASSVAVGAGTRGNEQFFGPGTRLTVL.

With respect to this clone: Other DNA variants within this sample encode the same CDR3. The V and J genes are TRBV9 and TRBJ1-1; TRBD1 aligns across 8 bases. Germline CDR1 is SGDLS and CDR2 is YYNGEE. J gave up 0 bases and V 4 bases, and 8 bases lay outside the gene matches. The CDR3 length is 16 residues. DNA of the CDR3: TGTGCCAGCAGCCCACGACAGGGGAACATGAACACTGAAGCTTTCTTT. Amino acids: CASSPRQGNMNTEAFF.

The chain carries TRBV30 and TRBJ2-7; possible D gene TRBD1, 5 bases. The V end was cut by 5 bases, the J end by 6 bases, with 11 bases between. CDR3 length: 11 residues. Germline V gene sequence: CDR1 GTSNPN, CDR2 SVGIG (reference sequence). CDR3 sequence (DNA): TGTGCCTGGGGCAGCAGGGTCGAGCAGTACTTC. Protein: CAWGSRVEQYF.